A selection of T cell receptor beta chains follows, all from one sample in a study of monozygotic twins with inflammatory bowel disease. TCRdb reprocessed the 5' RACE reads and keeps a single row for each CDR3 protein, giving no DNA. The sample spans roughly 320,000 distinct CDR3 sequences; the ten largest clones claim over 5.5%. The sequenced material came from blood. The receptor source for this set is a human donor with ulcerative colitis or Crohn's disease, or a healthy co-twin of an affected twin (not recorded which). Each CDR3 is given with its conserved first and last residue. The order of the fields is J gene, V gene, CDR3 protein.

TRBJ1-1 TRBV9 CASSVGGRGNEAFF
TRBJ2-4 TRBV19 CASSPRGAGGAKNIQYF
TRBJ2-2 TRBV6-2/TRBV6-3 CASRPPPAGGSTGELFF
TRBJ2-7 TRBV9 CASSVGDRVFHEQYF
TRBJ2-3 TRBV27 CASSSRSRGQNTDTQYF
TRBJ2-7 TRBV7-2 CASSSRRTGPEQYF
TRBJ1-3 TRBV25-1 CASSTGSGNTIYF
TRBJ2-4 TRBV7-9 CASTSFGQLAKNIQYF
TRBJ2-3 TRBV7-3 CASSKSSTDTQYF
TRBJ2-3 TRBV12-3/TRBV12-4 CASSTDRPDTQYF
TRBJ2-7 TRBV20-1 CSAWKDISYEQYF
TRBJ2-6 TRBV28 CASSFGQASGANVLTF
TRBJ2-1 TRBV6-5 CASSYLGAAYNEQFF
TRBJ1-6 TRBV14 CASSPTASINSPLHF
TRBJ1-1 TRBV5-1 CASRAPDYMNTEAFF
TRBJ2-7 TRBV28 CASSLGRWLSYEQYF
TRBJ2-1 TRBV5-1 CASSQSSGRAYNEQFF